This T cell receptor beta chain was sequenced for a study of Ad26.COV2.S vaccination and SARS-CoV-2 variants. Study-wide context: Among those in the COV1001 Ad26.COV2.S trial arm was the donor. By the intramuscular route, Ad26.COV2.S was given once, or twice 56 days apart.

Clones were sequenced by immunoSEQ multiplex PCR, and TCRdb holds only the in-frame ones, with some missing. The sample consists of about 400,000 clones, about nine tenths of them appearing once. The treatment: 15 to 20 received Ad26.COV2.S at low or high dose, single or two shots; a few received placebo; per-sample allocation not given. The investigators took samples on day 63 after the first vaccine or placebo injection. An Ad26 vector carrying the Wuhan-strain SARS-CoV-2 spike served as the vaccine. The sample in question was peripheral blood, obtained in a trial of Ad26.COV2.S vaccine versus placebo. This clonotype was sampled from a person aged 18-65 years who received the Ad26.COV2.S COVID-19 vaccine or a placebo.

DNA for the CDR3: TGTGCCAGCAGTTTATCGCTCTTACGCCCACCCCTCCACTTT. Protein product: CASSLSLLRPPLHF. The rearrangement joins TRBV27 to TRBJ1-6; unclear D gene. Germline CDR1 MNHEY, CDR2 SMNVEV (reference sequence). V dropped 0 bases and J dropped 11 bases, with 11 bases sitting between them. The CDR3 loop spans 14 amino acids.